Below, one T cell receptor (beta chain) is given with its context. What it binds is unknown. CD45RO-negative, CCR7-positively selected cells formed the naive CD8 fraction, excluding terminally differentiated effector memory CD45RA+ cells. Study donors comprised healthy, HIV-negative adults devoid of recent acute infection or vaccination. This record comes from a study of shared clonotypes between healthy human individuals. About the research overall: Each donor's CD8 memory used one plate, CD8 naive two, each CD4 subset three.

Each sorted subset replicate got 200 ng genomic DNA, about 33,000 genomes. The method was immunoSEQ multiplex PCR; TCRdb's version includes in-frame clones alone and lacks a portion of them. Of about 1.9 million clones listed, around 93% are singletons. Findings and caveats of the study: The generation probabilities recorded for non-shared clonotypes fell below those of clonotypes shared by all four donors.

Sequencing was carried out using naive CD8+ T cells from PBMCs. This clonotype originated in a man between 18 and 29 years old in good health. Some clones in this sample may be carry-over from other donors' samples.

This CDR3 is CASSPGPQTYEQYF. In nucleotides, the CDR3 is TGTGCCAGCAGCCCCGGCCCCCAGACCTACGAGCAGTACTTC. The chain combines TRBV9 with TRBJ2-7; D is undetermined. CDR1 and CDR2 (germline): SGDLS, YYNGEE. V gave up 4 bases and J gave up 2 bases, with 13 bases separating them. The CDR3 runs 14 residues.